The source of this T cell receptor beta chain is a study of shared clonotypes between healthy human individuals. In regard to this clone: Its target is not known.

Each replicate PCR on the sorted subsets used roughly 190 ng DNA (approximately 27,000 T cell genomes). TCRdb's copy holds only in-frame clones and misses some; the assay was immunoSEQ multiplex PCR. The sample has a few million clones; approximately 93% are singletons. Germline V gene sequence: CDR1 MGHRA, CDR2 YSYEKL. V lost 0 bases, J lost 1 base, and 11 bases lay in between. The CDR3 consists of 16 residues. A split of CD4+ cells into CD45RA+ naive and CD45RA-negative memory subsets was performed. Study-wide results and caveats: A generally larger estimated richness was seen in naive subsets than in memory subsets. Clonotype sharing across donors was expected to vary with sequencing depth.

The material sequenced was naive CD4+ T cells from PBMCs. Subset specified: CD45RA+ positively selected. The sequence was obtained from a man aged 18 to 35 in good health. Some clones in this sample may be carry-over from other donors' samples. The genes are TRBV4-1 and TRBJ2-3, with D perhaps TRBD1 or TRBD2 (6 bases each). CDR3 region: CASSQDNRGGTDTQYF. For the CDR3, the DNA is TGCGCCAGCAGCCAAGATAATAGGGGGGGCACAGATACGCAGTATTTT.